Listed below are T cell receptor beta chains from one sample, sequenced in a study of blood T cell repertoires in COVID-19. Sequencing was performed with immunoSEQ multiplex PCR; in TCRdb, only in-frame clones are kept and a portion is missing. The table records about 140,000 clones, under 80% of them present only once. The sequencing sample was made of peripheral blood. The receptors were gathered from a man older than 75 with acute or convalescent COVID-19. Both conserved end residues are part of each CDR3. Rows may omit the clone size; those that give it use once, few, many or a size class.

15 TRBJ2-5 many TRBV6-2/TRBV6-3 CASSYGTGGEETQYF
15 TRBJ2-3 NA TRBV7-2 CASSFGQARTDTQYF
15 TRBJ1-1 NA TRBV7-9 CASSRGLTKNTEAFF
15 TRBJ2-7 NA TRBV11-2 CASSSSSGGAGEQYF
13 TRBJ2-7 NA TRBV2 CASNRRDSYEQYF
15 TRBJ2-3 NA TRBV5-1 CASRPGQSFGDTQYF
12 TRBJ2-1 NA TRBV7-2 CASSWEIGEQFF
14 TRBJ2-7 once TRBV7-9 CASSEGQIDYEQYF
16 TRBJ1-1 NA TRBV7-3 CASSLYPPRVNTEAFF
13 TRBJ2-7 NA TRBV6-2/TRBV6-3 CASSDPGAYEQYF
14 TRBJ2-1 NA TRBV2 CASGLQWRAREQFF
16 TRBJ2-6 NA TRBV7-9 CASSYRGGTGANVLTF
11 TRBJ2-3 NA TRBV11-2 CASSQLDTQYF
12 TRBJ1-4 NA TRBV5-1 CASSSDRGKLFF
16 TRBJ1-1 few TRBV9 CASSSLRDRGGTEAFF
13 TRBJ2-7 NA TRBV4-3 CASSRGEAYEQYF
16 TRBJ2-3 NA TRBV29-1 CSVDGGAGIGTDTQYF
14 TRBJ2-7 few TRBV14 CASSFGVGFYEQYF
15 TRBJ2-6 NA TRBV4-1 CASSQAGGGANVLTF
12 TRBJ2-7 once TRBV19 CASSQDSYEQYF
17 TRBJ2-3 NA TRBV11-2 CASSLDNSGGAKDTQYF
15 TRBJ2-7 NA TRBV28 CASTVTPWAGDEQYF
16 TRBJ2-7 NA TRBV10-3 CAISEGAGTGGYEQYF
14 TRBJ2-1 NA TRBV18 CASSPGTAPREQFF
13 TRBJ1-1 NA TRBV10-3 CAIRDTMNTEAFF
14 TRBJ1-5 NA TRBV19 CASSPGRGAWPQHF
14 TRBJ1-6 NA TRBV9 CASSGTGINSPLHF
15 TRBJ1-5 NA TRBV19 CASSIRAGGRQPQHF
15 TRBJ1-1 NA TRBV6-5 CASMQSRQGNTEAFF